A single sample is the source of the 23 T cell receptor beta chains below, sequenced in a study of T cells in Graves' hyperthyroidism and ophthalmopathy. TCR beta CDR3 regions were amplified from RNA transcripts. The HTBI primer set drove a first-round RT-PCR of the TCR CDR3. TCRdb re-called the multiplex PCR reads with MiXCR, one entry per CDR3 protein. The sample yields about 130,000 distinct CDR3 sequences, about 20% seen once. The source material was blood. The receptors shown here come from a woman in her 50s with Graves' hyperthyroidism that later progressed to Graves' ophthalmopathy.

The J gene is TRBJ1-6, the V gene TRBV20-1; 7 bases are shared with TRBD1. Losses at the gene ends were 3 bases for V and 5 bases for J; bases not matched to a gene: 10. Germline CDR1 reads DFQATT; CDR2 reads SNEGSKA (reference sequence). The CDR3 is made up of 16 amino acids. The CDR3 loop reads CSARGWGRGDNSPLHF. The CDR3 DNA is TGCAGTGCTAGGGGATGGGGCAGGGGGGATAATTCACCCCTCCACTTT.

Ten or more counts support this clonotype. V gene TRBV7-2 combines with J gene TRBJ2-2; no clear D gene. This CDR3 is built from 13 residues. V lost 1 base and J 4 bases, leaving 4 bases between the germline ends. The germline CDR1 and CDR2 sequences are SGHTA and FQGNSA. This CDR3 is CASSLVITGELFF. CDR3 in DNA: TGTGCCAGCAGCTTAGTCATCACCGGGGAGCTGTTTTTT.

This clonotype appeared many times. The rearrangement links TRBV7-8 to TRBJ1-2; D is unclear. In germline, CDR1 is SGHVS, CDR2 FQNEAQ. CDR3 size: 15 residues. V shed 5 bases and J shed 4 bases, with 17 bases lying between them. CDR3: CASSPRGDSSYGYTF. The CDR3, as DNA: TGTGCCAGCAGCCCGCGGGGAGATAGCTCCTATGGCTACACCTTC.

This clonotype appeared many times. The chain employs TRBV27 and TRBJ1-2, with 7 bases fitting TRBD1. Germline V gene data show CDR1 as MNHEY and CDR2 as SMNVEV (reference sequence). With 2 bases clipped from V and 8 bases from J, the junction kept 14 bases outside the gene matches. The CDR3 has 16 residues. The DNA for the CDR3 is TGTGCCAGCAGTTTAGTTCTATCGGACAGGTTTATGGGCTACACCTTC. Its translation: CASSLVLSDRFMGYTF.

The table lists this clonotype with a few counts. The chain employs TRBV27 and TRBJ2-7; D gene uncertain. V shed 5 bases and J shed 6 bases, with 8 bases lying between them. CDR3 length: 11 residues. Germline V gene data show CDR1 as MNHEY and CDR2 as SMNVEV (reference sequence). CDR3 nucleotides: TGTGCCAGCAGTCACGTTGGCGAGCAGTACTTC. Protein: CASSHVGEQYF.

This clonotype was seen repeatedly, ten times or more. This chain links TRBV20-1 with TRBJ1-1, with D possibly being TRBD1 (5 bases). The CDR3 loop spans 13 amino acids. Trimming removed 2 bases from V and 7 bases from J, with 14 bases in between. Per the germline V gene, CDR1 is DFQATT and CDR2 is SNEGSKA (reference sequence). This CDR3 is CSARWADSHEAFF. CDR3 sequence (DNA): TGCAGTGCTAGATGGGCCGACAGCCATGAAGCTTTCTTT.

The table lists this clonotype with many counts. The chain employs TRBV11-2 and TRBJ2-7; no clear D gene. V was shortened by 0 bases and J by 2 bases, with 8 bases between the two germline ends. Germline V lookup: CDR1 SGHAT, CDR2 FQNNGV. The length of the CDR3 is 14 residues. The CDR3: CASSLERQTYEQYF. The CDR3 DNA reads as TGTGCCAGCAGCTTAGAGAGGCAGACCTACGAGCAGTACTTC. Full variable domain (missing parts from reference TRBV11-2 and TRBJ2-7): EAGVAQSPRYKIIEKRQSVAFWCNPISGHATLYWYQQILGQGPKLLIQFQNNGVVDDSQLPKDRFSAERLKGVDSTLKIQPAKLEDSAVYLCASSLERQTYEQYFGPGTRLTVT.

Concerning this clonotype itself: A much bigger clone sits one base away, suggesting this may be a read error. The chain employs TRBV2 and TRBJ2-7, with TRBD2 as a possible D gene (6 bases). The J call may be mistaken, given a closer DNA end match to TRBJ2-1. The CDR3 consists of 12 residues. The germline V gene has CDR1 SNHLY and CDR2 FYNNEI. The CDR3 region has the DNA TGTGCCAGCAGTGGGGACTTCTACGAGCAGTTCTTC. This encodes CASSGDFYEQFF.

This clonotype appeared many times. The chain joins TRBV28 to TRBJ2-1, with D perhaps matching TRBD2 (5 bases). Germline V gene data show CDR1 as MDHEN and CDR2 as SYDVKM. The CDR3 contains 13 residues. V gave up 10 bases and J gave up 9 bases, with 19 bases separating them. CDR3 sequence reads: CATGYGRHVEQFF. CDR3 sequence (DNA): TGTGCCACGGGGTATGGACGGCACGTTGAGCAGTTCTTC.

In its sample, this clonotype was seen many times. As DNA, the CDR3 is TGCGCCAGCAGCTTCACAGGGGGCGGCAATGAGCAGTTCTTC. This sequence encodes CASSFTGGGNEQFF. The chain carries TRBV5-1 and TRBJ2-1, with TRBD1 matching 9 bases. V lost 2 bases to trimming and J lost 6 bases; unmatched junction nucleotides: 3. The CDR3 runs 14 residues. Germline values: CDR1 SGHRS, CDR2 YFSETQ.

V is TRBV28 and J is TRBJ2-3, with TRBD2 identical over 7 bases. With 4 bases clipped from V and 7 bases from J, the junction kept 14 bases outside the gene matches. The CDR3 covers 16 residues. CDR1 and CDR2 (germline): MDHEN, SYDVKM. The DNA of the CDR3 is TGTGCCAGCAGTTCTCCTTCCGCGGGAGTTAAAAATACGCAGTATTTT. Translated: CASSSPSAGVKNTQYF. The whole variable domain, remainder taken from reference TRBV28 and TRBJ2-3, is DVKVTQSSRYLVKRTGEKVFLECVQDMDHENMFWYRQDPGLGLRLIYFSYDVKMKEKGDIPEGYSVSREKKERFSLILESASTNQTSMYLCASSSPSAGVKNTQYFGPGTRLTVL.

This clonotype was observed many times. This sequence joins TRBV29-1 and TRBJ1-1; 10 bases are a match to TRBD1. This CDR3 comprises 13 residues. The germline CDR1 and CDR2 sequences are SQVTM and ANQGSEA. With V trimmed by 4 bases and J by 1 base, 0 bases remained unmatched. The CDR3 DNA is TGCAGCGTTGGGACAGGGGGGAACACTGAAGCTTTCTTT. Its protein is CSVGTGGNTEAFF.

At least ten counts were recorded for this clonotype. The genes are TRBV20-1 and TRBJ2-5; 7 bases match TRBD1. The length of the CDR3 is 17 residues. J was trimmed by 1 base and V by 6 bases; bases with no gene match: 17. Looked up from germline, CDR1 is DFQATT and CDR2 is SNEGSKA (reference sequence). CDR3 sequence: CSATPPRDRGAQETQYF. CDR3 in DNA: TGCAGTGCCACCCCGCCCCGGGACAGAGGGGCCCAAGAGACCCAGTACTTC.

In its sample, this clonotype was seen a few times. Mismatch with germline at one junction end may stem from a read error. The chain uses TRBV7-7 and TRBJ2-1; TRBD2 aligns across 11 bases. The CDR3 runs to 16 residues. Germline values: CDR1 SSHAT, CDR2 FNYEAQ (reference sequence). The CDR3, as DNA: TGTGCTAGCAGCCTGGGACTAGCGGAACCCTACAATGAGCAGTTCTTC. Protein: CASSLGLAEPYNEQFF.

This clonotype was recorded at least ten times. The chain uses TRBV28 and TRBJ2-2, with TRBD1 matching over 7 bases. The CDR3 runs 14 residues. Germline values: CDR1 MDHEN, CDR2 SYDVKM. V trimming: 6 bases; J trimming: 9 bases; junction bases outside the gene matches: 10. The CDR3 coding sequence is TGTGCCAGCAGCCCCGGGACAGTTCGCCGGGAGCTGTTTTTT. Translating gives CASSPGTVRRELFF.

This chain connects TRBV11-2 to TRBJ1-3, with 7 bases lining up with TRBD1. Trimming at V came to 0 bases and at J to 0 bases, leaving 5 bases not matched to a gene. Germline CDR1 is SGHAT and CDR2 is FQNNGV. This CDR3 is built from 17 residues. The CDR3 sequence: CASSLDPRQGSGNTIYF. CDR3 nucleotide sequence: TGTGCCAGCAGCTTAGACCCTCGACAGGGCTCTGGAAACACCATATATTTT.

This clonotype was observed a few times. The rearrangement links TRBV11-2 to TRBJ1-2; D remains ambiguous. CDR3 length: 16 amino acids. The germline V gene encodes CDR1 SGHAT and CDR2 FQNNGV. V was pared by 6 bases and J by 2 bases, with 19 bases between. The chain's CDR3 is CASSPGGWEPNYGYTF. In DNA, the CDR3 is TGTGCCAGCAGTCCCGGAGGGTGGGAACCGAACTATGGCTACACCTTC.

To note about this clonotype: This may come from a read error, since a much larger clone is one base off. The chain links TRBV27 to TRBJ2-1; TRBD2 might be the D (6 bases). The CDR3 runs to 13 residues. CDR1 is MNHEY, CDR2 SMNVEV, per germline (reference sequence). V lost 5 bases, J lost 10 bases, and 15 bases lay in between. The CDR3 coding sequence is TGTGCCAGCAGTCCTCGACTAGTCCGCGAGCAGTTCTTC. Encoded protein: CASSPRLVREQFF.

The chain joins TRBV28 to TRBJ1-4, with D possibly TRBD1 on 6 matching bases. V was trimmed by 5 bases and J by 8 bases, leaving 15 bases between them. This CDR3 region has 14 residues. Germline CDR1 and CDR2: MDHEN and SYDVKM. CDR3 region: CASSLTGKREKLFF. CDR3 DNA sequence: TGTGCCAGCAGTCTCACAGGGAAGCGAGAAAAACTGTTTTTT.

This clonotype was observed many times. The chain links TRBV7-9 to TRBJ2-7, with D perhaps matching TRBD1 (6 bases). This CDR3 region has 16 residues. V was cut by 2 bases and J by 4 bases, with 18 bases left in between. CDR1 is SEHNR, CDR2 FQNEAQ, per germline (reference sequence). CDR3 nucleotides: TGTGCCAGCAGCTTAAATTCGAACAGGGAGTCTTACGAGCAGTACTTC. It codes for CASSLNSNRESYEQYF.

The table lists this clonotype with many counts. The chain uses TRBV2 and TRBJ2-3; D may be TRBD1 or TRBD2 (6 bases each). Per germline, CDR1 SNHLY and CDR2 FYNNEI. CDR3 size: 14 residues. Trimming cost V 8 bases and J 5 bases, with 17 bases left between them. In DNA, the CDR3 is TGTGCCAGCGGGGTGAGGGGGGAACGAGATACGCAGTATTTT. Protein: CASGVRGERDTQYF.

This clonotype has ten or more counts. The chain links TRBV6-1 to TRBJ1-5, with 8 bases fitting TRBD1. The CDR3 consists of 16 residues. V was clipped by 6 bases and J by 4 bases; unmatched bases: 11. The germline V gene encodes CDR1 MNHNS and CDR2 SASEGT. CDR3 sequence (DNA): TGTGCCAGCAGCCCTTGGGCAGGGGGCTCGAATCAGCCCCAGCATTTT. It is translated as CASSPWAGGSNQPQHF.

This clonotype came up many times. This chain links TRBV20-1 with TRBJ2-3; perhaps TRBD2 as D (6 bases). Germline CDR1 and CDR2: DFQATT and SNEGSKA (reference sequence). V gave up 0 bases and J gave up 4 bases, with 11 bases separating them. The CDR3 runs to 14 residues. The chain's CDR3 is CSAREGSGPDTQYF. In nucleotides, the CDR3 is TGCAGTGCTAGAGAGGGTAGCGGCCCAGATACGCAGTATTTT.